This TCR beta chain was retrieved from a study of blood T cell repertoires in COVID-19. Measured with immunoSEQ multiplex PCR; TCRdb has only the in-frame clones, and not every one. This table has 250,000 or so clones, approximately 80% appearing once. CDR1 is SGDLS and CDR2 is YYNGEE in the germline V gene. Deletions cut 3 bases from V and 2 bases from J, with 6 bases between. CDR3 length: 13 amino acids. Enrolled through a virtual design, the participants were between about 18 and 100 years of age and came from 24 US areas. The genes are TRBV9 and TRBJ1-3; D is ambiguous. The sequence came from a man in his 60s who had recovered from COVID-19. The sample consisted of PBMCs or T cells enriched from blood (not recorded which). The CDR3 DNA sequence: TGTGCCAGCAGCGCCACAACTGGAAACACCATATATTTT. Its protein product is CASSATTGNTIYF.